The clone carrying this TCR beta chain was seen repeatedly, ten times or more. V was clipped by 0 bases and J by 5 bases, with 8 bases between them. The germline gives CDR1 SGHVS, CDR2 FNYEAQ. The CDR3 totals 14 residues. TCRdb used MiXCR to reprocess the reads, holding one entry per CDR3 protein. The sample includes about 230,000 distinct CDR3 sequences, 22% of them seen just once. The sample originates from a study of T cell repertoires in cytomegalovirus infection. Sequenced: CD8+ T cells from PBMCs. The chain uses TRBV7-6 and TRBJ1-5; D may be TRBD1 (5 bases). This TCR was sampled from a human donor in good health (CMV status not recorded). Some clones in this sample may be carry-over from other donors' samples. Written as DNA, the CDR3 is TGTGCCAGCAGCTTAGCAGGGGTGGATCAGCCCCAGCATTTT. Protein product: CASSLAGVDQPQHF. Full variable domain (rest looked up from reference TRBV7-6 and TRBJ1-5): GAGVSQSPRYKVTKRGQDVALRCDPISGHVSLYWYRQALGQGPEFLTYFNYEAQQDKSGLPNDRFSAERPEGSISTLTIQRTEQRDSAMYRCASSLAGVDQPQHFGDGTRLSIL.